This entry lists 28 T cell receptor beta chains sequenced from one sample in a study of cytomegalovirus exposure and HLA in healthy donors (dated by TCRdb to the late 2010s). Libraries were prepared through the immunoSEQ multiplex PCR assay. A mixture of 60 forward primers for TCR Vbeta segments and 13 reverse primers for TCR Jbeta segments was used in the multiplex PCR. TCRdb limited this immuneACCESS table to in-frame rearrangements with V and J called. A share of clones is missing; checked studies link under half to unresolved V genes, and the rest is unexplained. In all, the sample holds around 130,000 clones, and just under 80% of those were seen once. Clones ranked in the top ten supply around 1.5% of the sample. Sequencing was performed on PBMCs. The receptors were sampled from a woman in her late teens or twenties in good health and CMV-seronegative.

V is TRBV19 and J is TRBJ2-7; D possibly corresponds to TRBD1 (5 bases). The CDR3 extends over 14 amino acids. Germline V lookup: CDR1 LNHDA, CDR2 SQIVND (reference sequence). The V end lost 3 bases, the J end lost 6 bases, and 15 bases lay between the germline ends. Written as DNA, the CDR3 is TGTGCCAGTAGTATCTCTATGGCAGGGCTCGAGCAGTACTTC. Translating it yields CASSISMAGLEQYF.

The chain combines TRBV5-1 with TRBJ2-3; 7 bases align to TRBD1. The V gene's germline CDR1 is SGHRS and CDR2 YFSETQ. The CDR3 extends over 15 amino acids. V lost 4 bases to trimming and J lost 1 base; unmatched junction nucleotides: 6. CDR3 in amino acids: CASSATGVGTDTQYF. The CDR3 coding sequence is TGCGCCAGCAGCGCCACAGGGGTAGGCACAGATACGCAGTATTTT.

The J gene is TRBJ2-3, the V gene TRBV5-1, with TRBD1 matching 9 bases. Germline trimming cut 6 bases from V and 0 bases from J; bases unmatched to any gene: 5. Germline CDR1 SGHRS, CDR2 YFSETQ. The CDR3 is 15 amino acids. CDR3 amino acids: CASTGQGISTDTQYF. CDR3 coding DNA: TGCGCCAGCACGGGACAGGGAATAAGCACAGATACGCAGTATTTT.

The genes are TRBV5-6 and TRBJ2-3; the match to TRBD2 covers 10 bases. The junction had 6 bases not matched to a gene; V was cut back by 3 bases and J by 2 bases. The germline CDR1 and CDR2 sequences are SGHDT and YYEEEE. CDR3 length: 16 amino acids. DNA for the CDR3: TGTGCCAGCAGCTCTTCGACTAGCGGGCACACAGATACGCAGTATTTT. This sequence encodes CASSSSTSGHTDTQYF.

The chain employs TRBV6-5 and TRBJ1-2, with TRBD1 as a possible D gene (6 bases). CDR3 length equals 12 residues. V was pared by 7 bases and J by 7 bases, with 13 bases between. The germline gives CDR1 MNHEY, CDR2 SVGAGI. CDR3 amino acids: CASKGGPSGYTF. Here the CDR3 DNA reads TGTGCCAGCAAAGGGGGACCGAGTGGCTACACCTTC.

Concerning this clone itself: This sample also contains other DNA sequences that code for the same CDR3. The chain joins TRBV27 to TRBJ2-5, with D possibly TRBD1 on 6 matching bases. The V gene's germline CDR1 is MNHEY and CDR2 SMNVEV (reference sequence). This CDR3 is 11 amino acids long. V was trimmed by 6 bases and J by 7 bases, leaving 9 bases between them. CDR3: CASSLGGTQYF. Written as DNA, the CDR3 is TGTGCCAGCAGCCTAGGGGGGACCCAGTACTTC.

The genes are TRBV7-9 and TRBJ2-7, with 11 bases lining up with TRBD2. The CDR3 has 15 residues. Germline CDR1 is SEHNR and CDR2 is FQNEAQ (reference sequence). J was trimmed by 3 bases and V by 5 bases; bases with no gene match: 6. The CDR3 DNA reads TGTGCCAGCAGCGAAGGACTAGCGGGCGGCTACGAGCAGTACTTC. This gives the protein CASSEGLAGGYEQYF. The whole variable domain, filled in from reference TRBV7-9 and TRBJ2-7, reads DTGVSQNPRHKITKRGQNVTFRCDPISEHNRLYWYRQTLGQGPEFLTYFQNEAQLEKSRLLSDRFSAERPKGSFSTLEIQRTEQGDSAMYLCASSEGLAGGYEQYFGPGTRLTVT.

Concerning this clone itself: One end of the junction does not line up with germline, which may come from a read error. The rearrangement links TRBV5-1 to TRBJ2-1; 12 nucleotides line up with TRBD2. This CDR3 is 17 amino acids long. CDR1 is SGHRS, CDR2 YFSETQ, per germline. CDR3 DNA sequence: TGCGTCAGCAGCCCGGGGACTAGCGGGCGGGCTCGTAGTGAGCAGTTCTTC. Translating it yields CVSSPGTSGRARSEQFF.

The CDR3 DNA reads TGTGCCAGCGCGCCCTCTCAATTGGCTGAAGCTTTCTTT. It specifies CASAPSQLAEAFF. This chain uses TRBV2 with TRBJ1-1; D not resolved. Per germline, CDR1 SNHLY and CDR2 FYNNEI. The V and J ends lost 8 bases and 6 bases respectively, with 16 bases between them. CDR3 length: 13 residues.

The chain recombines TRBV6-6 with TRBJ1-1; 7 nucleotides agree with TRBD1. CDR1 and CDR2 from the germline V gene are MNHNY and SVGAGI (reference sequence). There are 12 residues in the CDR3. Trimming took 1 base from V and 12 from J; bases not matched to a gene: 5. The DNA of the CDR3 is TGTGCCAGCAGTTACTGGGACAGAGAGACTTTCTTT. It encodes CASSYWDRETFF.

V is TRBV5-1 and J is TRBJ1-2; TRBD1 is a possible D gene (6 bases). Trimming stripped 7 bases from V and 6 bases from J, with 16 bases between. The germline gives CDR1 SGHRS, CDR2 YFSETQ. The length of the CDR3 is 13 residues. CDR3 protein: CASSPKGENGYTF. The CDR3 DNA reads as TGCGCCAGCTCCCCGAAGGGGGAGAATGGCTACACCTTC.

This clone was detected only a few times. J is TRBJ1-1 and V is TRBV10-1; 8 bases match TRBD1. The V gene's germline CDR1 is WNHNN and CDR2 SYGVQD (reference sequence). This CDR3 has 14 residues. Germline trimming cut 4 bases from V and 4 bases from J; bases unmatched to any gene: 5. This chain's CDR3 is CASSALQGATEAFF. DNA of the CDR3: TGCGCCAGCAGTGCGCTTCAGGGGGCCACTGAAGCTTTCTTT.

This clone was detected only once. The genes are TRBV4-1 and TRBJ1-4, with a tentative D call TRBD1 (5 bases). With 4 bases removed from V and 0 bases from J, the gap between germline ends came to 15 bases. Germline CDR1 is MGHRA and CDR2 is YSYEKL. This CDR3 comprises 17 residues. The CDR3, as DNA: TGCGCCAGCAGCCGGGGCTGGGCAGGCCCAACTAATGAAAAACTGTTTTTT. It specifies CASSRGWAGPTNEKLFF.

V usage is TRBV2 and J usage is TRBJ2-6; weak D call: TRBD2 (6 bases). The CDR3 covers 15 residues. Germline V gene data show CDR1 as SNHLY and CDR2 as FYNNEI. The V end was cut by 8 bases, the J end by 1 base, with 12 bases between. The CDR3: CASDELASGANVLTF. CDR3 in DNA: TGTGCCAGCGACGAGCTAGCGTCTGGGGCCAACGTCCTGACTTTC.

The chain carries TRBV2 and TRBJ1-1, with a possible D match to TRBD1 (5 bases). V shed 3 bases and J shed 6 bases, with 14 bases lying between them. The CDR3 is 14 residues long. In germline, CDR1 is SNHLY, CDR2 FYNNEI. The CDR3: CASSESPRVAEAFF. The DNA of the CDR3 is TGTGCCAGCAGTGAGAGCCCCAGGGTGGCTGAAGCTTTCTTT.

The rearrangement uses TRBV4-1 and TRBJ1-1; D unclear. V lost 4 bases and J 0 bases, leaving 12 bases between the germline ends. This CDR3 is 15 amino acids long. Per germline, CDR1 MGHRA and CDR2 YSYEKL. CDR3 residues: CASSPLLGMNTEAFF. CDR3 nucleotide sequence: TGCGCCAGCAGCCCCTTGCTAGGAATGAACACTGAAGCTTTCTTT.

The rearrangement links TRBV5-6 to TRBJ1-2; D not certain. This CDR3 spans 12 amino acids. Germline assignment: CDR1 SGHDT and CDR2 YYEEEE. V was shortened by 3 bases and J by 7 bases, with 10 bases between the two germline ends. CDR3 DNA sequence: TGTGCCAGCAGCTCCGGAGTACGTGGCTACACCTTC. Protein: CASSSGVRGYTF.

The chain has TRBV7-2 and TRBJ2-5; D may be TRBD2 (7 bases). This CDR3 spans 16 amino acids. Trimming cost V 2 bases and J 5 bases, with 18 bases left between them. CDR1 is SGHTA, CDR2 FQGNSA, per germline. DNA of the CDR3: TGTGCCAGCAGCTTATCAGGAGCGGAGGGGGGGGAGACCCAGTACTTC. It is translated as CASSLSGAEGGETQYF.

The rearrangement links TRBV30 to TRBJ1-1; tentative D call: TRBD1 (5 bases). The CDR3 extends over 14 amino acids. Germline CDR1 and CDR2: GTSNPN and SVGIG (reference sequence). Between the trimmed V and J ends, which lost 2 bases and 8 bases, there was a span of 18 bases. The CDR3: CAWSPPSGISEAFF. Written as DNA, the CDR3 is TGTGCCTGGAGTCCGCCTTCAGGGATCTCCGAAGCTTTCTTT.

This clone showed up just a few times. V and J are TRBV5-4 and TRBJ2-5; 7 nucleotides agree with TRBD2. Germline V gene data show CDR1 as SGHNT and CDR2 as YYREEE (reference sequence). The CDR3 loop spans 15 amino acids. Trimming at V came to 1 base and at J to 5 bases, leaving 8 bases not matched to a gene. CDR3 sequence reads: CASSLILSGLETQYF. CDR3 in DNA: TGTGCCAGCAGCTTGATTCTTAGCGGGTTGGAGACCCAGTACTTC.

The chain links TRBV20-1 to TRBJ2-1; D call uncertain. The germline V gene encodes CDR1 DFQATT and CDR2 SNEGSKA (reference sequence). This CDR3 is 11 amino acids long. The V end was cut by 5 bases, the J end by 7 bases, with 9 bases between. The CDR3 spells CSAPVFNEQFF. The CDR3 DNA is TGCAGTGCTCCCGTATTTAATGAGCAGTTCTTC.

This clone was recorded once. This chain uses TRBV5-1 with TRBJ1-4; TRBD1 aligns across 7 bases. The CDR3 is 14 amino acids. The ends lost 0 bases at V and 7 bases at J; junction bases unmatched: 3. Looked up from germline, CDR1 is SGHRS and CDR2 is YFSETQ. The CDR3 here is CASSLGDSTEKLFF. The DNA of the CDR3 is TGCGCCAGCAGCTTGGGGGACAGTACTGAAAAACTGTTTTTT.

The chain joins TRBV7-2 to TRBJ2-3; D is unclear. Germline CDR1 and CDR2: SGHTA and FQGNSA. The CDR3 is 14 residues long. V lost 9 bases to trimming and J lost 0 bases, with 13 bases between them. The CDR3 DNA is TGTGCCAGTTCGGCGGTTCTTAGCACAGATACGCAGTATTTT. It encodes CASSAVLSTDTQYF.

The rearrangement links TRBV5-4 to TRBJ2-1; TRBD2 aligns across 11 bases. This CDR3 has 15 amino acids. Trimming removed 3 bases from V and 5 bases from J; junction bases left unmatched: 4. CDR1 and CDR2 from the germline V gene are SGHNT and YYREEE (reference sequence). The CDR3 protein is CASSSTSGTHNEQFF. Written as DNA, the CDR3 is TGTGCCAGCAGCTCGACTAGCGGGACCCACAATGAGCAGTTCTTC.

This CDR3 is CASSLVSGKNTEAFF. The CDR3 nucleotides read TGTGCCAGCAGCTTGGTCTCCGGGAAGAACACTGAAGCTTTCTTT. The J gene is TRBJ1-1, the V gene TRBV5-4; D gene uncertain. Germline CDR1 reads SGHNT; CDR2 reads YYREEE (reference sequence). This CDR3 has 15 amino acids. V was cut by 0 bases and J by 1 base, with 10 bases left in between.

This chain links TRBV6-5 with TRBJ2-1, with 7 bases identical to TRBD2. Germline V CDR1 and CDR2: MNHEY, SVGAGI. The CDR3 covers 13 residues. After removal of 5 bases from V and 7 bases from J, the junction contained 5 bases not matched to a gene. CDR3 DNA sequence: TGTGCCAGCAGTGCACTGGGAGGGAATGAGCAGTTCTTC. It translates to CASSALGGNEQFF.

CDR3 protein: CASSRRLGGTANYGYTF. CDR3 bases: TGTGCCAGCAGCCGACGACTCGGGGGTACGGCTAACTATGGCTACACCTTC. The chain couples TRBV5-6 to TRBJ1-2; maybe TRBD1 (5 bases). Per the germline V gene, CDR1 is SGHDT and CDR2 is YYEEEE. Trimming pared 4 bases from V and 0 bases from J, leaving 19 bases between. The CDR3 contains 17 residues.

The CDR3 sequence: CASSVAGVSGYGYTF. CDR3 nucleotide sequence: TGTGCCAGCAGCGTAGCGGGCGTCAGCGGGTATGGCTACACCTTC. The J gene is TRBJ1-2, the V gene TRBV9; D remains ambiguous. The germline gives CDR1 SGDLS, CDR2 YYNGEE. The length of the CDR3 is 15 residues. Trimming cost V 0 bases and J 5 bases, with 14 bases left between them.